This T cell receptor (beta chain) was identified during a study of cytomegalovirus exposure and HLA in healthy donors (dated by TCRdb to about 2017). General notes on the study: A later analysis indicated that the roughly 130 validation repertoires were generated on the platform also employed for the 600 to 750 repertoires of the first cohort. The study aimed to test whether cataloging public T cell receptors could reveal signatures of past pathogen exposure. Along with the approximately 700-subject first cohort, a separate validation cohort of over 90 different subjects was used. The study combined high-throughput TCR immunosequencing, statistical association of individual TCRs with disease status, and machine learning to predict cytomegalovirus infection status. Results and caveats for the whole study, not just this receptor: According to the authors, the approach could potentially be generalized to other disease states and immunological phenotypes. The study gave a list of 150 to 200 TCR beta chains associated with cytomegalovirus. Most TCR sequences were observed very rarely across donors, whereas some public TCRs were present in many individuals. A later analysis found that TCRs clustered in the first cohort also tended to co-occur in the 120 validation repertoires, with 94% of cluster scores above 0. In vitro tests confirmed that a few of the cytomegalovirus-associated TCR beta chains recognize cytomegalovirus antigens. A later analysis had no HLA typing for the validation cohort, so co-occurrence there was scored across all 130 or so repertoires. The classifier was reported to diagnose cytomegalovirus status with high specificity and sensitivity in both the original and validation cohorts.

The library was obtained by the immunoSEQ multiplex PCR assay. Concerning the study's data processing: A statistical classification framework was built to diagnose cytomegalovirus status from the catalog of TCR beta chain sequences. TCRdb obtained this table from immuneACCESS and retained in-frame rearrangements with V and J assigned. These tables miss some clones; where compared with another copy, unresolved V genes account for less than half of the shortfall, and the remainder is unexplained. V and J calls and clone size are given by that table; D and trimming were obtained from the DNA. This sample has 35,000 to 55,000 clones in its table, and 93% of those were observed once. Approximately 2% of the sample is in the top ten clones. Separate from the approximately 700-subject first cohort, the validation cohort of about 130 subjects was the group to which the donors belonged. V and J are trimmed by 2 bases and 4 bases, and the gene matches miss 4 bases of the junction. The CDR3 measures 15 amino acids from cysteine to phenylalanine. The entry retains the CDR3 DNA only, 45 bases that are in frame from base 1. From a lookup of the germline V gene, CDR1 and CDR2 are SGHTA and FQGTGA.

Note on this clone: The antigen this receptor binds is unknown. Base qualities are not at hand, and no much larger clone is one base apart.

This chain joins TRBV7-3 to TRBJ2-2, and TRBD2 matches 7 of the central bases. The sequence was obtained from a woman under 30 in good health and CMV-seronegative. Sequencing used PBMCs. The nucleotide sequence reads as follows: TGTGCCAGCAGCTTACGCGGGAGAGCCACCGGGGAGCTGTTTTTT. It is translated as CASSLRGRATGELFF.